What follows are 12 T cell receptor beta chains derived from one specimen sequenced in a study of blood T cell repertoires in COVID-19. Measured with immunoSEQ multiplex PCR; TCRdb has only the in-frame clones, and not every one. Seen here are some 87,000 clones, around 85% observed once, and the top ten hold roughly 25%. What was sequenced was peripheral blood. The receptors shown here come from a man older than 75 with active or convalescent COVID-19.

This clone appeared once. This chain links TRBV7-3 with TRBJ2-1; 9 bases agree with TRBD2. The V and J ends lost 5 bases and 7 bases, in that order; junction bases with no gene match: 15. CDR3 length equals 17 residues. Germline V gene lookup returns CDR1 SGHTA and CDR2 FQGTGA. CDR3 DNA: TGTGCCAGCAGCCCCCCATCCGCGGCGGGGGGGCTAAATGAGCAGTTCTTC. It encodes CASSPPSAAGGLNEQFF. Supplemented by reference TRBV7-3 and TRBJ2-1, the full variable domain reads GAGVSQTPSNKVTEKGKYVELRCDPISGHTALYWYRQSLGQGPEFLIYFQGTGAADDSGLPNDRFFAVRPEGSVSTLKIQRTERGDSAVYLCASSPPSAAGGLNEQFFGPGTRLTVL.

Notes on this clone: The sample holds other DNA sequences that translate to the same CDR3. The V gene is TRBV4-1, the J gene TRBJ2-7; D might be TRBD1 (6 bases). V was clipped by 4 bases and J by 4 bases, with 14 bases between them. CDR1 and CDR2 from the germline V gene are MGHRA and YSYEKL. The CDR3 is 14 amino acids. The chain's CDR3 is CASSLSGQGYEQYF. CDR3 bases: TGCGCCAGCAGCCTCTCAGGGCAGGGGTACGAGCAGTACTTC.

The V and J genes are TRBV5-6 and TRBJ2-3; possibly TRBD1 for D (6 bases). This CDR3 region has 13 residues. Trimming removed 0 bases at V and 9 bases at J, with 11 bases between. The germline V gene has CDR1 SGHDT and CDR2 YYEEEE. This CDR3 reads CASSLGQEKTQYF. The CDR3 DNA follows: TGTGCCAGCAGCTTGGGACAGGAAAAAACGCAGTATTTT. Drawing the rest from reference TRBV5-6 and TRBJ2-3, the complete variable domain is DAGVTQSPTHLIKTRGQQVTLRCSPKSGHDTVSWYQQALGQGPQFIFQYYEEEERQRGNFPDRFSGHQFPNYSSELNVNALLLGDSALYLCASSLGQEKTQYFGPGTRLTVL.

The chain joins TRBV5-6 to TRBJ1-4; 9 nucleotides line up with TRBD1. The germline CDR1 and CDR2 sequences are SGHDT and YYEEEE. V was pared by 4 bases and J by 8 bases, with 6 bases of the junction left unmatched. CDR3 length: 14 amino acids. This CDR3 reads CASSTGGWREKLFF. The CDR3 DNA reads TGTGCCAGCAGCACAGGGGGCTGGAGGGAAAAACTGTTTTTT. Combining the CDR3 with reference TRBV5-6 and TRBJ1-4 gives the whole variable domain DAGVTQSPTHLIKTRGQQVTLRCSPKSGHDTVSWYQQALGQGPQFIFQYYEEEERQRGNFPDRFSGHQFPNYSSELNVNALLLGDSALYLCASSTGGWREKLFFGSGTQLSVL.

The V gene is TRBV6-2 or TRBV6-3, the J gene TRBJ2-7; 8 positions agree with TRBD2. Germline lookup yields CDR1 MNHEY and CDR2 SVGEGT. V was clipped by 6 bases and J by 2 bases; unmatched bases: 6. The CDR3 totals 14 residues. DNA for the CDR3: TGTGCCAGCAGCCGAGGACTAGCAACCTACGAGCAGTACTTC. This codes for CASSRGLATYEQYF.

The chain couples TRBV2 to TRBJ2-5, with 10 bases matching TRBD2. Germline loops: CDR1 SNHLY, CDR2 FYNNEI. Germline trimming cut 5 bases from V and 4 bases from J; bases unmatched to any gene: 13. This CDR3 region has 17 residues. Here the CDR3 reads CASSIGSGGANGETQYF. CDR3 DNA sequence: TGTGCCAGCAGTATAGGGAGCGGGGGGGCAAATGGAGAGACCCAGTACTTC.

The V call is TRBV6-5, the J call TRBJ2-3, with D maybe TRBD2 (5 bases). The ends were cut back, 4 bases at V and 6 bases at J, with 20 bases in the middle. The germline V gene encodes CDR1 MNHEY and CDR2 SVGAGI. This CDR3 is 16 amino acids long. CDR3 amino acids: CASSSDYPLMYDTQYF. CDR3 sequence (DNA): TGTGCCAGCAGTTCAGACTACCCGTTAATGTACGATACGCAGTATTTT.

A single count supports this clone. The chain combines TRBV27 with TRBJ2-3; no reliable D call. CDR3 length: 13 amino acids. Trimming left V 3 bases short and J 4 bases short, with 8 bases between. CDR1 and CDR2 (germline): MNHEY, SMNVEV (reference sequence). DNA of the CDR3: TGTGCCAGCAGTTTCCTACCCCCAGATACGCAGTATTTT. It codes for CASSFLPPDTQYF.

V is TRBV7-2 and J is TRBJ1-6; 8 bases agree with TRBD1. The germline V gene encodes CDR1 SGHTA and CDR2 FQGNSA. This CDR3 spans 14 amino acids. V dropped 5 bases and J dropped 8; count of bases not matched to a gene: 5. The CDR3: CASSPDRGYSPLHF. The CDR3 nucleotides are TGTGCCAGCAGCCCCGACAGGGGTTATTCACCCCTCCACTTT.

The chain employs TRBV10-3 and TRBJ1-2, with 9 positions matching TRBD1. With V trimmed by 4 bases and J by 2 bases, 8 bases remained unmatched. Germline V CDR1 and CDR2: ENHRY, SYGVKD. This CDR3 is 16 amino acids long. CDR3 coding DNA: TGTGCCATCAGTGGGGTACAGGGGGCAGGGAACTATGGCTACACCTTC. It yields the protein CAISGVQGAGNYGYTF.

V usage is TRBV19 and J usage is TRBJ1-1; D might be TRBD1 (6 bases). The germline V gene has CDR1 LNHDA and CDR2 SQIVND (reference sequence). The CDR3 has 18 amino acids. Trimming removed 5 bases from V and 0 bases from J, with 22 bases in between. The chain's CDR3 is CASSHPLGGALMNTEAFF. Here the CDR3 DNA reads TGTGCCAGTAGTCATCCCCTTGGGGGGGCCCTTATGAACACTGAAGCTTTCTTT.

As DNA, the CDR3 is TGTGCCAGCAGTTACGGACGGGACTTCTATGGCTACACCTTC. It encodes CASSYGRDFYGYTF. The chain employs TRBV6-5 and TRBJ1-2; D may be TRBD1 (5 bases). The V end was cut by 2 bases, the J end by 4 bases, with 11 bases between. The germline gives CDR1 MNHEY, CDR2 SVGAGI. This CDR3 is built from 14 residues.